The 8 T cell receptor beta chains presented below share a single source sample, sequenced in a study of blood T cell repertoires in COVID-19. Only in-frame clones appear in the TCRdb table, and some are missing; sequencing was by immunoSEQ multiplex PCR. The sample consists of about 89,000 clones, less than 85% of them appearing once. The sequenced material came from peripheral blood. Receptors were obtained from a woman older than 75 with acute or convalescent COVID-19.

V gene TRBV7-9 combines with J gene TRBJ2-1, with TRBD2 matching 7 bases. J lost 4 bases, V lost 0 bases, and 9 bases had no gene match. There are 17 residues in the CDR3. Germline V gives CDR1 SEHNR, CDR2 FQNEAQ (reference sequence). The CDR3 DNA sequence: TGTGCCAGCAGCTTAGCATCGACTAGCCGAGAGTACAATGAGCAGTTCTTC. Encoded protein: CASSLASTSREYNEQFF.

The J gene is TRBJ1-5, the V gene TRBV5-6, with D perhaps TRBD1 (5 bases). This CDR3 is built from 15 residues. V was pared by 0 bases and J by 0 bases, with 7 bases between. Germline CDR1 is SGHDT and CDR2 is YYEEEE. Here the CDR3 reads CASSLGGYSNQPQHF. The CDR3 bases are TGTGCCAGCAGCTTGGGGGGCTATAGCAATCAGCCCCAGCATTTT.

This sequence joins TRBV19 and TRBJ2-1; D may be TRBD2 (7 bases). The V gene's germline CDR1 is LNHDA and CDR2 SQIVND (reference sequence). This CDR3 is 16 amino acids long. V was clipped by 5 bases and J by 2 bases, with 16 bases between them. CDR3: CASSRKGGGAYNEQFF. The CDR3 DNA follows: TGTGCCAGTAGTCGAAAGGGAGGGGGGGCCTACAATGAGCAGTTCTTC.

The chain recombines TRBV2 with TRBJ2-1, with no clear D. Germline assignment: CDR1 SNHLY and CDR2 FYNNEI. V lost 2 bases and J lost 4, with 12 bases in between. The CDR3 length is 15 residues. CDR3 nucleotide sequence: TGTGCCAGCAGTGAATCTGGTCTGACTTACAATGAGCAGTTCTTC. Encoded protein: CASSESGLTYNEQFF. Combining the CDR3 with reference TRBV2 and TRBJ2-1 gives the whole variable domain EPEVTQTPSHQVTQMGQEVILRCVPISNHLYFYWYRQILGQKVEFLVSFYNNEISEKSEIFDDQFSVERPDGSNFTLKIRSTKLEDSAMYFCASSESGLTYNEQFFGPGTRLTVL.

The chain combines TRBV15 with TRBJ2-7, with TRBD2 matching over 8 bases. This CDR3 has 22 residues. V was clipped by 1 base and J by 0 bases; unmatched bases: 23. Looked up from germline, CDR1 is LNHNV and CDR2 is YYDKDF (reference sequence). CDR3 sequence (DNA): TGTGCCACCAGCAGAGCCTGGGTGCTCACAGGCGCGGGGGGTTTTTACTCCTACGAGCAGTACTTC. Encoded protein: CATSRAWVLTGAGGFYSYEQYF.

This clone was counted between two and nine times. V usage is TRBV6-5 and J usage is TRBJ2-5, with 11 bases lining up with TRBD2. Germline V gene sequence: CDR1 MNHEY, CDR2 SVGAGI. With 4 bases clipped from V and 4 bases from J, the junction kept 5 bases outside the gene matches. The CDR3 is made up of 15 amino acids. The CDR3 nucleotides read TGTGCCAGCAGTTCCCTAGCGGGAGGCGGAGAGACCCAGTACTTC. As protein: CASSSLAGGGETQYF.

The J gene is TRBJ1-1, the V gene TRBV7-9; D is perhaps TRBD1 (6 bases). The V gene lost 2 bases and the J gene lost 4 bases, with 11 bases spanning the gap. Per the germline V gene, CDR1 is SEHNR and CDR2 is FQNEAQ (reference sequence). The CDR3 length is 14 residues. The CDR3: CASSLLGAGTEAFF. CDR3 coding DNA: TGTGCCAGCAGCTTACTGGGGGCTGGCACTGAAGCTTTCTTT.

The J gene is TRBJ2-1, the V gene TRBV6-1; a possible D gene is TRBD2 (6 bases). The germline V gene has CDR1 MNHNS and CDR2 SASEGT. V was cut by 3 bases and J by 3 bases, with 9 bases left in between. The CDR3 covers 14 residues. The CDR3 DNA sequence: TGTGCCAGCAGTGATCGGGGGAGCTACAATGAGCAGTTCTTC. Translated, it gives CASSDRGSYNEQFF.